The source of this T cell receptor (beta chain) is a study of metastatic and nonmetastatic thyroid tumors. A few counts support this clone. TCRdb recomputed clones from the PCR reads via MiXCR. Of approximately 70,000 clones listed, 4% to 4.5% are singletons. The CDR3 is 17 amino acids. Trimming removed 0 bases from V and 3 bases from J; junction bases left unmatched: 10. The germline CDR1 and CDR2 sequences are LNHDA and SQIVND (reference sequence). No patient had received any treatment before thyroid surgery. The sequence was obtained from a female donor with papillary thyroid cancer or a benign thyroid nodule (not recorded which). Some clones in this sample may be carry-over from other donors' samples. What was sequenced was blood. The rearrangement joins TRBV19 to TRBJ1-2, with 7 bases fitting TRBD1. CDR3 in amino acids: CASSIDRDRVGYYGYTF. The CDR3 nucleotides are TGTGCCAGTAGTATAGACAGAGACAGGGTTGGATACTATGGCTACACCTTC.